The clone carrying this T cell receptor beta chain showed up just a few times. Measured with immunoSEQ multiplex PCR; TCRdb has only the in-frame clones, and not every one. Of some 58,000 clones in the sample, about 81% were seen once. The sample comes from a study of blood T cell repertoires in COVID-19. Germline CDR1 SGHAT, CDR2 FQNNGV. Trimming removed 1 base from V and 4 bases from J, with 16 bases in between. CDR3 length equals 16 residues. The sample comprised peripheral blood. The V call is TRBV11-2, the J call TRBJ1-2, with D tentatively TRBD1 (5 bases). The TCR sequence derives from a man aged 55 to 69 with COVID-19, enrolled during active disease. The CDR3 DNA reads as TGTGCCAGCAGCTTAGCGGGGGAAGGTTCTTCCTATGGCTACACCTTC. Translation: CASSLAGEGSSYGYTF. The full variable domain, in which reference TRBV11-2 and TRBJ1-2 provide the parts outside the CDR3, is EAGVAQSPRYKIIEKRQSVAFWCNPISGHATLYWYQQILGQGPKLLIQFQNNGVVDDSQLPKDRFSAERLKGVDSTLKIQPAKLEDSAVYLCASSLAGEGSSYGYTFGSGTRLTVV.